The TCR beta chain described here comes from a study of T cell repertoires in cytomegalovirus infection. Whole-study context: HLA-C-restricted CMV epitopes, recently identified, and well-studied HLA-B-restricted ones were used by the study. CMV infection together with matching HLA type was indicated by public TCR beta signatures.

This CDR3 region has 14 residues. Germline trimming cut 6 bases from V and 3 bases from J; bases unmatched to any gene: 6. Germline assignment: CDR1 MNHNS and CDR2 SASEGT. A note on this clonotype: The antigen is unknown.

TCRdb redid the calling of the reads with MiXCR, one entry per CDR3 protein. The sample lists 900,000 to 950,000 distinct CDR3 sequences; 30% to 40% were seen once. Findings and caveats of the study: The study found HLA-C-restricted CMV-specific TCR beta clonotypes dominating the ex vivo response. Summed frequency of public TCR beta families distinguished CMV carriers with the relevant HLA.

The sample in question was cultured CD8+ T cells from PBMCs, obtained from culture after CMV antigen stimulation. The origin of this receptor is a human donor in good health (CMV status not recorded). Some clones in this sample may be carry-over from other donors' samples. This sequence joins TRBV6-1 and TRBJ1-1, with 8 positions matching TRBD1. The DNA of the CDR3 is TGTGCCAGCAGGCGTGGACAGGGACACACTGAAGCTTTCTTT. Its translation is CASRRGQGHTEAFF.